The 3 T cell receptor beta chains below all came from one sample that was sequenced in a study of regulatory T cells in long-lasting Graves disease. Arm-PCR with iRepertoire HTBI primers amplified the CDR3 regions for these TCR beta libraries. From the multiplex PCR reads, TCRdb called clonotypes with MiXCR, one entry per CDR3 protein. Of roughly 490,000 distinct CDR3 sequences listed, about 20% are singletons. The time point: persistent/refractory GD, antithyroid drugs over 5 years with positive TRAb. There was RNA extracted from PBMCs, and the TCR library was made from it. The sample here was peripheral blood mononuclear cells (PBMCs), taken when the disease was refractory, from a patient treated with antithyroid drugs. The origin of the receptors is a female donor with Graves disease.

This clonotype was counted between two and nine times. A single base separates this from a much larger clone, so it may be a read error. This chain connects TRBV2 to TRBJ1-5; D is possibly TRBD1 (5 bases). Germline V gene lookup returns CDR1 SNHLY and CDR2 FYNNEI. The CDR3 sequence is 14 residues long. V was shortened by 2 bases and J by 6 bases, with 11 bases between the two germline ends. CDR3 nucleotides: TGTGCCAGCAGTGAAAACGCAGGGCTTCAGCCCCAGCATTTT. This gives the protein CASSENAGLQPQHF.

Concerning this clonotype itself: This may be a read error, as it is one base from a much larger clone. The rearrangement uses TRBV15 and TRBJ1-4, with unresolved D. CDR3 size: 17 residues. Trimming shortened V by 1 base and J by 5 bases, and 17 bases separated the two germline ends. CDR1 and CDR2 (germline): LNHNV, YYDKDF (reference sequence). Here the CDR3 DNA reads TGTGCCACCAGCAGAGTCCGGTGGAGTGAAGAGAATGAAAAACTGTTTTTT. This gives the protein CATSRVRWSEENEKLFF.

This clonotype was counted many times. V and J are TRBV28 and TRBJ1-2; D unresolved. This CDR3 has 14 residues. With 5 bases removed from V and 8 bases from J, the gap between germline ends came to 18 bases. Germline assignment: CDR1 MDHEN and CDR2 SYDVKM. CDR3 sequence reads: CASSPTTDIDGYTF. CDR3 nucleotide sequence: TGTGCCAGCAGTCCGACCACTGACATCGACGGCTACACCTTC.